The clone carrying this T cell receptor beta chain showed up just a few times. The antigen is unknown. The sample comes from a study of OX40 agonist ivuxolimab in advanced cancers. For the study at large: One patient with hepatocellular carcinoma and two with cutaneous melanoma, three in all, had partial responses.

Here immunoSEQ multiplex PCR was the method, and the copy in TCRdb shows in-frame clones only, minus some. Of over 90,000 clones listed, roughly 94% are singletons. Findings and caveats of the study: A proportion of nonresponders additionally exhibited low normalized T-cell clonal expansion.

V was trimmed by 3 bases and J by 13 bases, leaving 10 bases between them. The V gene's germline CDR1 is SGHAT and CDR2 FQNNGV. The CDR3 spans 12 residues. The rearrangement uses TRBV11-2 and TRBJ1-6; D gene unclear. This TCR was recovered from an adult with an advanced solid tumor such as melanoma, head and neck, liver or kidney cancer. Here the sequenced sample was CD4+ or CD8+ T cells sorted from blood, taken in a trial of the OX40 agonist ivuxolimab. The CDR3 spells CASSFERGPLHF. Here the CDR3 DNA reads TGTGCCAGCAGCTTCGAAAGAGGGCCCCTCCACTTT.